This note documents a single T cell receptor (beta chain) sequence. Its antigen has not been determined. No much larger clone is present one base from it, and per-base qualities are unavailable. Counted from cysteine to phenylalanine, this CDR3 has 13 amino acids. Only CDR3 DNA is held: 39 bases, read in frame from base 1. V and J are truncated by 2 bases and 8 bases respectively, leaving an intervening sequence of 11 bases. The germline V gene encodes CDR1 SGHRS and CDR2 YFSETQ. Libraries came from PCR. Sequencing instrument: Illumina HiSeq 4000. The TCR beta-chain CDR3 region of each patient was profiled by high-throughput sequencing. Concerning the study's data processing: A classifier to discriminate distant-metastatic papillary thyroid cancer patients was built from CDR3 differences across clinicopathological groups. The Shannon index was used to measure repertoire diversity, and the Morisita-Horn index was used to measure how similar tumor and blood repertoires were. TCRdb ran its own pipeline on the public reads, namely fastp trimming at Q25 and MiXCR clone calling, and kept in-frame beta chains. TCRdb, not the authors, supplied the V and J calls. The sample contains approximately 20,000 clones, 20% to 30% of them found a single time. About 3.3% of the sample is in the top ten clones.

No patient had received any treatment before thyroid surgery. Using T-cell receptor beta sequencing, the study looked back at clinical samples from patients collected from the early 2010s to the late 2010s. This sample is drawn from a study of metastatic and nonmetastatic thyroid tumors (dated by TCRdb to 2020 to 2022). Context from the whole study: Repertoires were compared across peripheral blood and tumor or nodule tissue samples from malignant and benign thyroid patients. The research as a whole found: In both blood and tumor samples, TCR beta diversity was reported to be significantly higher in malignant tumors than in benign nodules.

The sequenced sample was blood. The chain employs TRBV5-1 and TRBJ2-1, with the D gene call left open. The TCR was taken from a male donor with papillary thyroid cancer or a benign thyroid nodule (not recorded which). Some clones in this sample may be carry-over from other donors' samples. The CDR3 protein: CASSFEDGDEQFF. The DNA sequence reads TGCGCCAGCAGCTTCGAGGATGGGGATGAGCAGTTCTTC. The full variable domain, with segments outside the CDR3 supplied by the reference TRBV5-1 and TRBJ2-1 proteins, appears as KAGVTQTPRYLIKTRGQQVTLSCSPISGHRSVSWYQQTPGQGLQFLFEYFSETQRNKGNFPGRFSGRQFSNSRSEMNVSTLELGDSALYLCASSFEDGDEQFFGPGTRLTVL.